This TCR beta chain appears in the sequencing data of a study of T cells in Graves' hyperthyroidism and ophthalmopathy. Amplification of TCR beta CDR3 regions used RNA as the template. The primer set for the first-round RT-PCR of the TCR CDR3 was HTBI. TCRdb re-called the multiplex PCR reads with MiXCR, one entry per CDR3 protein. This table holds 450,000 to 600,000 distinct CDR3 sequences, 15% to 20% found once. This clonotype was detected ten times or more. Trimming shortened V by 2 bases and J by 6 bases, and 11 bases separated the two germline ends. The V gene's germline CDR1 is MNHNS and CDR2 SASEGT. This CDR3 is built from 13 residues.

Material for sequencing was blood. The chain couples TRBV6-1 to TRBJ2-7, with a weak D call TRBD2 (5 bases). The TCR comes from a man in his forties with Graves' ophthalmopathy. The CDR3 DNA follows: TGTGCCAGCAGTGAATCCGGACGGGGCGAGCAGTACTTC. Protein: CASSESGRGEQYF.